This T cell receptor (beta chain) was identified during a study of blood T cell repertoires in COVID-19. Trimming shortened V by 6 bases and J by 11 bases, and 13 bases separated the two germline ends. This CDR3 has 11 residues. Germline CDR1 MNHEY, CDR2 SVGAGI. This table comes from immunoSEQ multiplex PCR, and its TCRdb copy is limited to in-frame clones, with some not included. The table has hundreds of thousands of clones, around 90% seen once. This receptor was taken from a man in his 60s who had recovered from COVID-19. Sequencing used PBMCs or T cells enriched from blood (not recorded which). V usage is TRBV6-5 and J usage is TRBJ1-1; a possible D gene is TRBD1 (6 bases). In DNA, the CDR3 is TGTGCCAGCAGGGGGGGGCGCTCGGCTTTCTTT. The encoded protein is CASRGGRSAFF.